Below, 6 T cell receptor beta chains from the same sample are listed, as sequenced in a study of regulatory T cells in long-lasting Graves disease. Time point here: newly diagnosed GD, antithyroid drugs for less than 3 months. Generation of the TCR library employed RNA extracted from PBMCs. The authors built TCR beta libraries using iRepertoire HTBI primers and Arm-PCR of CDR3 regions. TCRdb processed the multiplex PCR reads anew with MiXCR; each CDR3 protein has one entry. The table includes hundreds of thousands of distinct CDR3 sequences, 15% to 20% detected once. Separately, the same data were catalogued under a study of T cells in Graves' hyperthyroidism and ophthalmopathy.

The source was peripheral blood mononuclear cells (PBMCs), collected at new diagnosis, from a patient treated with antithyroid drugs. These TCRs come from a middle-aged woman with Graves disease.

CDR3 coding DNA: TGCGCCAGCAGCCATTCTAGCGAGGGCTTCAATGAGCAGTTCTTC. Protein: CASSHSSEGFNEQFF. This chain connects TRBV4-1 to TRBJ2-1, with D tentatively TRBD2 (6 bases). Trimming left V 3 bases short and J 6 bases short, with 15 bases between. The CDR3 runs 15 residues. The germline V gene has CDR1 MGHRA and CDR2 YSYEKL.

This clonotype has more than one count but fewer than ten. This sequence joins TRBV25-1 and TRBJ1-6; D ambiguous. Germline CDR1 MGHDK, CDR2 SYGVNS. V was trimmed by 6 bases and J by 7 bases, leaving 10 bases between them. The CDR3 is made up of 13 amino acids. The CDR3 spells CASREGSNSPLHF. The CDR3, as DNA: TGTGCCAGCAGGGAGGGTAGCAATTCACCCCTCCACTTT.

The V gene is TRBV9, the J gene TRBJ2-1, with D possibly matching TRBD2 (5 bases). CDR3 size: 16 residues. Trimming took off 0 bases at V and 7 bases at J, with 17 bases between the two ends. The germline CDR1 and CDR2 sequences are SGDLS and YYNGEE. The CDR3 spells CASSVGSGRQGNEQFF. In DNA form, the CDR3 reads TGTGCCAGCAGCGTAGGGAGCGGTCGGCAAGGGAATGAGCAGTTCTTC.

V usage is TRBV25-1 and J usage is TRBJ2-6; 7 nucleotides match TRBD1. The junction had 9 bases not matched to a gene; V was cut back by 4 bases and J by 0 bases. Germline CDR1 reads MGHDK; CDR2 reads SYGVNS. The CDR3 totals 18 residues. Here the CDR3 reads CASSAHQGVSSGANVLTF. DNA for the CDR3: TGTGCCAGCAGTGCCCACCAGGGGGTTAGCTCTGGGGCCAACGTCCTGACTTTC.

This clonotype has at least ten counts. The V and J genes are TRBV6-5 and TRBJ1-1, with unresolved D. The CDR3 runs 15 residues. Trimming removed 0 bases from V and 1 base from J, with 9 bases in between. CDR1 and CDR2 from the germline V gene are MNHEY and SVGAGI. This chain's CDR3 is CASSYSTGSNTEAFF. The CDR3 DNA follows: TGTGCCAGCAGTTACTCGACCGGGTCGAACACTGAAGCTTTCTTT.

This clonotype was detected a few times. This chain uses TRBV29-1 with TRBJ1-4, with 8 bases lining up with TRBD1. CDR1 and CDR2 from the germline V gene are SQVTM and ANQGSEA. The ends lost 7 bases at V and 3 bases at J; junction bases unmatched: 13. There are 16 residues in the CDR3. CDR3 region: CSARGTGRTPNEKLFF. CDR3 sequence (DNA): TGCAGCGCCCGAGGGACAGGCCGGACACCTAATGAAAAACTGTTTTTT.